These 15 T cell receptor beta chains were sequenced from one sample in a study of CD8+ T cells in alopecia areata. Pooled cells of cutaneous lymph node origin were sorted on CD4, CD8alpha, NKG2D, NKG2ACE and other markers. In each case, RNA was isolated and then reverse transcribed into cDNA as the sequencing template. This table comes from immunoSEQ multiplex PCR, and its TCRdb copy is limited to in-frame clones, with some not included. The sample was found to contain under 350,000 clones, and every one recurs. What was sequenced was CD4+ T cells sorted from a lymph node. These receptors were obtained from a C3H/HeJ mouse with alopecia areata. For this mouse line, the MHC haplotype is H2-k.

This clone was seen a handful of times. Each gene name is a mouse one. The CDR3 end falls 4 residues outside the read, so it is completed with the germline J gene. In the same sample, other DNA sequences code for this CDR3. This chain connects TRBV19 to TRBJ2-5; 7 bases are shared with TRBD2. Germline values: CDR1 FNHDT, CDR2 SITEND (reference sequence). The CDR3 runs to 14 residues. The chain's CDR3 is CASSIGLGEDTQYF. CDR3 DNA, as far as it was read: TGTGCCAGCAGTATCGGGCTGGGGGAAGAC.

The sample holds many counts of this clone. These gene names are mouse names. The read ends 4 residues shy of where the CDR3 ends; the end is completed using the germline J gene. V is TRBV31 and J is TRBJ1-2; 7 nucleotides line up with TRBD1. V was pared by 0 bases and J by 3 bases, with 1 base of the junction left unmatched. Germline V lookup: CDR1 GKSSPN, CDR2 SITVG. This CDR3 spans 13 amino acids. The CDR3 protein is CAWSLGTDSDYTF. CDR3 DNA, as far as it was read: TGTGCCTGGAGTCTAGGGACAGACTCC.

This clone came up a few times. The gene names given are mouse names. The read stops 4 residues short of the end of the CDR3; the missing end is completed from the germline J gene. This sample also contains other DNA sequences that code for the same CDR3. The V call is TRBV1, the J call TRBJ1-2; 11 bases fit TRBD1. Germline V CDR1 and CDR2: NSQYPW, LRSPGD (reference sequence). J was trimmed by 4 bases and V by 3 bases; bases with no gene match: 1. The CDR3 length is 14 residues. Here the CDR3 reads CTCSAGTGGSDYTF. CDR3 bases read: TGCACCTGCAGTGCGGGGACAGGGGGCTCC.

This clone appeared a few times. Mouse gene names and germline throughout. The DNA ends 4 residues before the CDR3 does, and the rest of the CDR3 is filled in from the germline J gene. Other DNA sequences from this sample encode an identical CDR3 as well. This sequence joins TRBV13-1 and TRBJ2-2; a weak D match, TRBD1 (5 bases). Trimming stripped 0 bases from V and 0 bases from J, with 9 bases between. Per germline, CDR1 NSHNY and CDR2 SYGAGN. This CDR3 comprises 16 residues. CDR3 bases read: TGTGCCAGCAGTGATGCAAGGACAACAAACACCGGG. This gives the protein CASSDARTTNTG. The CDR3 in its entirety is CASSDARTTNTGQLYF.

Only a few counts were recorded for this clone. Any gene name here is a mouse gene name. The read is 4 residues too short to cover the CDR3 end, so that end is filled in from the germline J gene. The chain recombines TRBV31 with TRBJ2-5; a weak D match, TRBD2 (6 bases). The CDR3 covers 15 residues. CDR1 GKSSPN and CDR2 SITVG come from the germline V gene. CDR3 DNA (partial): TGTGCCTGGAGCCCGGGCTGGGGACGACTAGAC. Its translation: CAWSPGWGRLD. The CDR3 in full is CAWSPGWGRLDTQYF.

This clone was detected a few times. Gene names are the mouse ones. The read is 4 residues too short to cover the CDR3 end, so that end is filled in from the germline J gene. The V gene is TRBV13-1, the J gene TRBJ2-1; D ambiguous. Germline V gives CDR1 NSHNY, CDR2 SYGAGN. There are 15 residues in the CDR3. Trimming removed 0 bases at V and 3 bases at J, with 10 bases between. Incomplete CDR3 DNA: TGTGCCAGCAGTGATGAAAGGGTCCCCTATGCT. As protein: CASSDERVPYA. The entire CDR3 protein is CASSDERVPYAEQFF.

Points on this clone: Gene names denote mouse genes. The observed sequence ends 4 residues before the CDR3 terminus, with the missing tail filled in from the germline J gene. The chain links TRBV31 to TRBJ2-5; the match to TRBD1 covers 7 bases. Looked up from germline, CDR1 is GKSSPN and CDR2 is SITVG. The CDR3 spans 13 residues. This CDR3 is CAWSPTGPDTQYF. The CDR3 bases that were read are TGTGCCTGGAGCCCGACAGGGCCAGAC.

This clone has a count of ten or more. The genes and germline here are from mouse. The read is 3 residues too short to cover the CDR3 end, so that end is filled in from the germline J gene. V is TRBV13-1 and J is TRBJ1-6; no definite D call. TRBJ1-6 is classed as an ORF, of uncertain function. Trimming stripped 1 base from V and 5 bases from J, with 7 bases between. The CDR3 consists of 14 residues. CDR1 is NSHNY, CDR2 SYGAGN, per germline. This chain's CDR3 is CASSDRQNNSPLYF. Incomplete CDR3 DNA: TGTGCCAGCAGTGATAGACAAAATAATTCGCCC.

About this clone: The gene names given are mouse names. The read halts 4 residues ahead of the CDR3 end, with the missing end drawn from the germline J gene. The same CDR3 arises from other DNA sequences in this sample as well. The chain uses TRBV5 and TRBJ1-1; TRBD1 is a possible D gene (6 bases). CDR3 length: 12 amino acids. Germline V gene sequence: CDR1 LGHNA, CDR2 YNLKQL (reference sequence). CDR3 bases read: TGTGCCAGCAGCCCGGGACAAACA. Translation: CASSPGQT. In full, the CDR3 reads CASSPGQTEVFF.

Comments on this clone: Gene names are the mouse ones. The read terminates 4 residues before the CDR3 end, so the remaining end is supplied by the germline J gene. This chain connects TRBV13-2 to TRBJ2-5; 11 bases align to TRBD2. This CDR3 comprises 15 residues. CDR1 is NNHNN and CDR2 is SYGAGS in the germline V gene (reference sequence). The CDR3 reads CASGDANWGGDTQYF. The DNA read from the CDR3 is TGTGCCAGCGGTGATGCCAACTGGGGGGGCGAC.

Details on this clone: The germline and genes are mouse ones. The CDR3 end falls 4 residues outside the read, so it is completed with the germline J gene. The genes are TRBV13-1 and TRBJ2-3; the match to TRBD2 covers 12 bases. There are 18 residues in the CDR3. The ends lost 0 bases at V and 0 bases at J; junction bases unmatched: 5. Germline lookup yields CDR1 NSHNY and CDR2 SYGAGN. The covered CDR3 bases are TGTGCCAGCAGTGATGGCGGGGACTGGGGGGCGAGTGCAGAA. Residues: CASSDGGDWGASAE. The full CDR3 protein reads CASSDGGDWGASAETLYF.

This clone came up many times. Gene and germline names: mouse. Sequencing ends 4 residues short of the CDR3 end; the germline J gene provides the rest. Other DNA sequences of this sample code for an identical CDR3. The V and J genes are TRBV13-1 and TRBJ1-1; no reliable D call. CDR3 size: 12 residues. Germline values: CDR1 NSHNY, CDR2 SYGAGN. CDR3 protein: CASSDAQTEVFF. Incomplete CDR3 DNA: TGTGCCAGCAGTGATGCACAGACA.

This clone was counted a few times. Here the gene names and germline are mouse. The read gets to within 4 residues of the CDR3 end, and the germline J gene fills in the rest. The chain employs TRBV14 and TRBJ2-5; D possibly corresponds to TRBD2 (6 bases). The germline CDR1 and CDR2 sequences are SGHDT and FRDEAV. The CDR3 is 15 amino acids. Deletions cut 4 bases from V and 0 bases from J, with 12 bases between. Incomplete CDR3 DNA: TGTGCCAGCAGTCCCCTGGGGATTAACCAAGAC. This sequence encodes CASSPLGINQD. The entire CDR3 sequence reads CASSPLGINQDTQYF.

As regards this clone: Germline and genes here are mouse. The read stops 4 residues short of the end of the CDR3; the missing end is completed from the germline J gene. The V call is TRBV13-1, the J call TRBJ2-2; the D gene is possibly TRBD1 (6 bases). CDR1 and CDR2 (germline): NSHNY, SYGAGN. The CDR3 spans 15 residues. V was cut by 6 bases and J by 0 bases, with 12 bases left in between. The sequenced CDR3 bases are TGTGCCAGCACAAAAGGGGGTGCAAACACCGGG. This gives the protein CASTKGGANTG. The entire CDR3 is CASTKGGANTGQLYF.

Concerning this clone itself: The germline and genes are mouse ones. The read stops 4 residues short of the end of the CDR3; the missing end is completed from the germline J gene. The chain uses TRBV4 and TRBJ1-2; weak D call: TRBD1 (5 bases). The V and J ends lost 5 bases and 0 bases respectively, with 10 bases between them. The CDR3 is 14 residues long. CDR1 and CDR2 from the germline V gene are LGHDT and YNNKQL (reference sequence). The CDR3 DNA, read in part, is TGTGCCAGCAGCCAGCGGGGGGCAAACTCC. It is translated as CASSQRGANS. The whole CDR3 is CASSQRGANSDYTF.